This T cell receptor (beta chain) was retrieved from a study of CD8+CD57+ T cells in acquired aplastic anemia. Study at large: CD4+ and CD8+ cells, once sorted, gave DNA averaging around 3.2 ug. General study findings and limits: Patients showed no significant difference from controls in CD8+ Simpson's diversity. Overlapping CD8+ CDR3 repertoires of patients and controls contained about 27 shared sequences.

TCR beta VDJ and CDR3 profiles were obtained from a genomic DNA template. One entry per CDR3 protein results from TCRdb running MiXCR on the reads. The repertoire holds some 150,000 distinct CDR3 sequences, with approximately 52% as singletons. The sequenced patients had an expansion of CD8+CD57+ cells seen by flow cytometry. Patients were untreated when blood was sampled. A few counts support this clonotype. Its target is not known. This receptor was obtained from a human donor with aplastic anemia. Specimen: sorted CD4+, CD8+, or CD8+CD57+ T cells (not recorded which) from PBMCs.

The DNA of the CDR3 is TGTGCCACCCAGGGCTCCGGAAACACCATATATTTT. Protein product: CATQGSGNTIYF. The chain couples TRBV15 to TRBJ1-3; weak D call: TRBD1 (5 bases). Germline V gene data show CDR1 as LNHNV and CDR2 as YYDKDF (reference sequence). The CDR3 is 12 residues long. V was pared by 8 bases and J by 4 bases, with 9 bases between. The whole variable domain, remainder taken from reference TRBV15 and TRBJ1-3, is DAMVIQNPRYQVTQFGKPVTLSCSQTLNHNVMYWYQQKSSQAPKLLFHYYDKDFNNEADTPDNFQSRRPNTSFCFLDIRSPGLGDTAMYLCATQGSGNTIYFGEGSWLTVV.